The 5 T cell receptor beta chains below were found in one sample sequenced in a study of Ad26.COV2.S vaccination and SARS-CoV-2 variants. The treatment denotes: over 15 received Ad26.COV2.S at low or high dose, single or two shots; roughly five received placebo; per-sample allocation not given. Each sample was drawn 63 days after the first injection (of vaccine or placebo). The table came from immunoSEQ multiplex PCR; TCRdb's copy has only in-frame clones and leaves some out. The profile covers some 320,000 clones, with just under 85% appearing a single time and approximately 2.2% taken by the ten largest. The specimen was peripheral blood, collected in a trial of Ad26.COV2.S vaccine versus placebo. These receptors originate from a person between 18 and 65 years old who received the Ad26.COV2.S COVID-19 vaccine or a placebo.

The chain uses TRBV2 and TRBJ1-2, with D perhaps TRBD1 (5 bases). Looked up from germline, CDR1 is SNHLY and CDR2 is FYNNEI. The ends were cut back, 5 bases at V and 8 bases at J, with 24 bases in the middle. This CDR3 is 16 amino acids long. The CDR3 loop is CASSRDGVGGIGGYTF. DNA for the CDR3: TGTGCCAGCAGTAGGGATGGCGTTGGGGGGATCGGCGGCTACACCTTC. The variable domain in full, with the rest retrieved from reference TRBV2 and TRBJ1-2, is EPEVTQTPSHQVTQMGQEVILRCVPISNHLYFYWYRQILGQKVEFLVSFYNNEISEKSEIFDDQFSVERPDGSNFTLKIRSTKLEDSAMYFCASSRDGVGGIGGYTFGSGTRLTVV.

The chain recombines TRBV7-9 with TRBJ2-1; perhaps TRBD1 as D (7 bases). Germline V lookup: CDR1 SEHNR, CDR2 FQNEAQ (reference sequence). The CDR3 runs to 15 residues. V was clipped by 6 bases and J by 4 bases, with 16 bases between them. In nucleotides, the CDR3 is TGTGCCAGCAGGGGGGGACAGACTCGTTACAATGAGCAGTTCTTC. Its protein product is CASRGGQTRYNEQFF.

This sequence joins TRBV6-1 and TRBJ1-3; D remains ambiguous. V shed 5 bases and J shed 4 bases, with 15 bases lying between them. The CDR3 covers 15 residues. CDR1 and CDR2 from the germline V gene are MNHNS and SASEGT. CDR3 region: CASSSLSGSGNTIYF. The CDR3 DNA is TGTGCCAGCAGTTCTTTATCCGGTTCGGGAAACACCATATATTTT.

V gene TRBV4-1 combines with J gene TRBJ2-7; tentative D call: TRBD1 (7 bases). V lost 0 bases and J 0 bases, leaving 24 bases between the germline ends. This CDR3 contains 20 residues. The V gene's germline CDR1 is MGHRA and CDR2 YSYEKL. Here the CDR3 DNA reads TGCGCCAGCAGCCAAGAAAGGGACGGCAGGGGGACTCCGAGCTCCTACGAGCAGTACTTC. Translation gives CASSQERDGRGTPSSYEQYF.

The V call is TRBV7-2, the J call TRBJ1-1; TRBD1 is a possible D gene (6 bases). V was shortened by 5 bases and J by 3 bases, with 10 bases between the two germline ends. Germline V gives CDR1 SGHTA, CDR2 FQGNSA. The CDR3 runs to 13 residues. CDR3 protein: CASSPQGYTEAFF. CDR3 DNA sequence: TGTGCCAGCAGCCCTCAGGGGTACACTGAAGCTTTCTTT.